In its sample, the clone carrying this TCR beta chain was seen a few times. The antigen is unknown. The data are from a study of human T cells and chemical hapten exposure. Study context: Patients, predominantly female, presented with alopecia areata, totalis or universalis. Yields of TCR per sample differed, chiefly owing to small differences in pooled library volume.

The CDR3 is made up of 20 amino acids. V lost 0 bases, J lost 0 bases, and 16 bases stayed unmatched. CDR1 is DFQATT, CDR2 SNEGSKA, per germline (reference sequence). TCRdb ran MiXCR on the RACE reads and lists one entry per CDR3 protein. The repertoire holds roughly 100,000 distinct CDR3 sequences, less than 40% seen once, with about 2.9% in the top ten. Study-wide results and caveats: Sensitization with DPC brought no change to TCRs above 1 in 1000 in frequency. Alopecia was present in the donors, so their immune response may differ from healthy people's.

As for time point: patch test 3, about 24 weeks after DPC sensitization. Stated treatment: therapeutic diphenylcyclopropenone sensitization with weekly scalp DPC. Sequencing used whole blood, obtained in connection with sensitization to the hapten diphenylcyclopropenone (DPC). This rearrangement joins TRBV20-1 to TRBJ2-1, with TRBD1 identical over 8 bases. The receptor was derived from a man in his forties or fifties with alopecia areata. Some clones in this sample may be carry-over from other donors' samples. DNA for the CDR3: TGCAGTGCTAGAGATCTCAGGGGGCGATACGGGAGCGACTCCTACAATGAGCAGTTCTTC. Residues: CSARDLRGRYGSDSYNEQFF.